This T cell receptor beta chain derives from a study of T-cell reconstitution after alpha-beta-depleted transplantation in children. The germline CDR1 and CDR2 sequences are MNHEY and SVGEGT. V lost 6 bases and J 4 bases, leaving 19 bases between the germline ends. This CDR3 comprises 15 residues. TCRbeta library construction was performed incorporating unique molecular identifiers. TCRdb re-analysed the PCR reads in MiXCR, keeping a single row per CDR3 protein. The sample shows around 600,000 distinct CDR3 sequences, around 16% of them seen only once. This chain connects TRBV6-2 or TRBV6-3 to TRBJ2-7; D not resolved. The sequenced sample was PBMCs from the stem cell graft donor, obtained from the stem cell graft. The source is a human donor who donated a stem cell graft to a child with acute myeloid leukemia. The CDR3 DNA follows: TGTGCCAGCAGCCCACCGCGGACGGGTACTTACGAGCAGTACTTC. It translates to CASSPPRTGTYEQYF.